The sequence of this T cell receptor beta chain was determined in a study of glioma-infiltrating T cells after dendritic cell vaccination. Assay used: immunoSEQ multiplex PCR; TCRdb lists only in-frame clones, some missing. The sample carries around 100,000 clones, roughly four fifths recorded once. Material: blood, obtained before dendritic cell vaccination. The TCR was taken from a human donor with glioblastoma.

The CDR3 DNA sequence: TGCAGCGTTGAAGGGGCAGAAACTCCCCTCGGGGATCAGCCCCAGCATTTT. It specifies CSVEGAETPLGDQPQHF. The V and J genes are TRBV29-1 and TRBJ1-5; no reliable D call. The CDR3 spans 17 residues. The germline V gene encodes CDR1 SQVTM and CDR2 ANQGSEA. V lost 1 base and J lost 5, with 21 bases in between. Combining the CDR3 with reference TRBV29-1 and TRBJ1-5 gives the whole variable domain SAVISQKPSRDICQRGTSLTIQCQVDSQVTMMFWYRQQPGQSLTLIATANQGSEATYESGFVIDKFPISRPNLTFSTLTVSNMSPEDSSIYLCSVEGAETPLGDQPQHFGDGTRLSIL.